This TCR beta chain was identified in a study of cytomegalovirus exposure and HLA in healthy donors. The PCR ran on 60 Vbeta and 13 Jbeta primers. Assay: immunoSEQ multiplex PCR; the TCRdb copy retains only in-frame clones and omits some. Of 100,000 or so clones in the sample, 63% are singletons; the top ten hold 4% to 5.5%. CDR3 size: 14 residues. Germline V gene data show CDR1 as SGHDT and CDR2 as YYEEEE. The V and J ends lost 4 bases and 2 bases respectively, with 10 bases between them. The receptor was isolated from a human donor in good health. This chain joins TRBV5-6 and TRBJ1-3; D is unclear. Input material: PBMCs. In nucleotides, the CDR3 is TGTGCCAGCAGCCCTAAAGATACTGGAAACACCATATATTTT. As protein: CASSPKDTGNTIYF.